The sequence of this TCR beta chain was determined in a study of T cells in Graves' hyperthyroidism and ophthalmopathy. This clonotype was seen just once. Regions amplified from RNA transcripts were the TCR beta CDR3 regions. The HTBI primer set drove a first-round RT-PCR of the TCR CDR3. TCRdb re-derived calls from the multiplex PCR reads in MiXCR, one entry per CDR3 protein. This table has over 650,000 distinct CDR3 sequences, over 40% appearing once. This CDR3 contains 17 residues. Per the germline V gene, CDR1 is LNHDA and CDR2 is SQIVND (reference sequence). The V gene end was trimmed by 3 bases and the J gene end by 4 bases; junction bases not matched to a gene: 8.

Input material: peripheral blood or thyroid tissue (not recorded which). The chain links TRBV19 to TRBJ1-4; the match to TRBD1 covers 10 bases. The receptor was derived from an adult man with Graves' disease, either hyperthyroidism or ophthalmopathy (not recorded which). In nucleotides, the CDR3 is TGTGCCAGTAGTATCCGGACAGGGGGTAGGATTAATGAAAAACTGTTTTTT. It is translated as CASSIRTGGRINEKLFF.